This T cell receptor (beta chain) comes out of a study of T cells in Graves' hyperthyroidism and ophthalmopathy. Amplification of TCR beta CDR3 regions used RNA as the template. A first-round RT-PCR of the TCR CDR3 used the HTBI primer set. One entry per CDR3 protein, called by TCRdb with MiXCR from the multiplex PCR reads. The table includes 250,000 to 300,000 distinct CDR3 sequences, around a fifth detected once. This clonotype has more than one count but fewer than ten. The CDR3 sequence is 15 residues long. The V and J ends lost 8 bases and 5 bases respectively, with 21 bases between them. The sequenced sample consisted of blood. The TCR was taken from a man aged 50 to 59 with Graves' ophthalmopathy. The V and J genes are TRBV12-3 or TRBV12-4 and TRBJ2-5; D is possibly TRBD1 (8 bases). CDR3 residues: CASPKGNRGGETQYF. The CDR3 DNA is TGTGCCAGCCCTAAGGGGAACAGGGGGGGGGAGACCCAGTACTTC.